This is a list of T cell receptor beta chains from one sample in a study of identical twins. TCRdb processed the 5' RACE reads anew with MiXCR; each CDR3 protein has one entry. The sample has about 470,000 distinct CDR3 sequences, about 24% seen once. These records were also assigned to another study, of T cells expressing NK-cell markers.

The source material was CD4+ T cells sorted from blood. The receptors stem from a woman in her late teens or twenties in good health. The conserved cysteine and the conserved F or W are not part of the CDR3 here.

J: TRBJ1-4; V: TRBV7-9; CDR3: ASSLENRGRKLF
J: TRBJ1-5; V: TRBV20-1; CDR3: SASLPRGGENQPQH
J: TRBJ2-7; V: TRBV7-9; CDR3: ASGPQEQY
J: TRBJ2-1; V: TRBV7-2; CDR3: ASTLTSGTGYEQF
J: TRBJ2-6; V: TRBV7-8; CDR3: ASRHTWGQGAAGANVLT
J: TRBJ1-5; V: TRBV5-6; CDR3: ASSDRAHGAQPQH
J: TRBJ2-1; V: TRBV4-3; CDR3: ASSQAKGMRRKPYNEQF
J: TRBJ2-3; V: TRBV3-1; CDR3: ASSQWGQLTDTQY
J: TRBJ1-5; V: TRBV10-3; CDR3: AISPGQRNQPQH
J: TRBJ2-1; V: TRBV6-1; CDR3: ASTSGGVGNNEQF
J: TRBJ2-5; V: TRBV2; CDR3: ATHRTVQETQY
J: TRBJ2-4; V: TRBV14; CDR3: ASSQERAGAKNIQY
J: TRBJ2-2; V: TRBV30; CDR3: AWSWERWASDVGELF
J: TRBJ2-5; V: TRBV5-1; CDR3: ASSILAEETQY
J: TRBJ1-4; V: TRBV5-6; CDR3: ASRLGWGEKLF
J: TRBJ2-3; V: TRBV20-1; CDR3: SGTSGYTDTQY
J: TRBJ2-3; V: TRBV7-2; CDR3: ASSLRVAGGGWDTQY
J: TRBJ2-5; V: TRBV20-1; CDR3: SARRASGSQETQY
J: TRBJ2-1; V: TRBV5-1; CDR3: ASRGGPLNEQF
J: TRBJ1-1; V: TRBV7-2; CDR3: ASSSRRSAAKNTEAF
J: TRBJ1-5; V: TRBV12-3/TRBV12-4; CDR3: ASSWGKDQPQH
J: TRBJ1-1; V: TRBV7-8; CDR3: ASTWSRRTF
J: TRBJ1-5; V: TRBV3-1; CDR3: ASSQDLSQPQH
J: TRBJ2-7; V: TRBV20-1; CDR3: SARRGGIYYEQY
J: TRBJ2-3; V: TRBV5-5; CDR3: ASSLTPYSGTDTQY
J: TRBJ2-7; V: TRBV12-3/TRBV12-4; CDR3: ASSLSASGGSSEQY
J: TRBJ2-7; V: TRBV3-1; CDR3: ASSPQPTSSYEQY
J: TRBJ2-7; V: TRBV20-1; CDR3: SARLSYEQY
J: TRBJ2-2; V: TRBV12-5; CDR3: ASGAGGPHTGELF
J: TRBJ2-4; V: TRBV20-1; CDR3: SARVLAGAPDIQY
J: TRBJ2-5; V: TRBV7-9; CDR3: ASTSGAVQETQY
J: TRBJ1-2; V: TRBV9; CDR3: ASSVAQGADGYT
J: TRBJ2-1; V: TRBV20-1; CDR3: SAIGTPPDEQF